The 24 T cell receptor beta chains listed next were all sequenced from one sample in a study of Graves' ophthalmopathy and Graves' hyperthyroidism. As the template, RNA transcripts were used to amplify TCR beta CDR3 regions. An initial RT-PCR round employing HTBI primers preceded a second-round multiplex PCR. One entry per CDR3 protein, called by TCRdb with MiXCR from the multiplex PCR reads. The top ten clones hold around 10% of a sample with around 1.1 million distinct CDR3 sequences, 35% to 40% of them seen once. Material: peripheral blood or thyroid tissue (not recorded which). These receptors originate from an adult man with Graves' hyperthyroidism.

The V gene is TRBV12-3 or TRBV12-4, the J gene TRBJ2-7; 7 bases are shared with TRBD2. V was clipped by 6 bases and J by 5 bases; unmatched bases: 13. This CDR3 has 15 residues. The CDR3 reads CASSRGGGRVHEQYF. CDR3 nucleotide sequence: TGTGCCAGCAGCCGCGGCGGGGGAAGGGTCCACGAGCAGTACTTC.

The V call is TRBV9, the J call TRBJ2-5, with D unresolved. The CDR3 has 15 residues. CDR1 and CDR2 from the germline V gene are SGDLS and YYNGEE. V dropped 0 bases and J dropped 5 bases, with 14 bases sitting between them. In nucleotides, the CDR3 is TGTGCCAGCAGCGTAGAGGGATTAGTAGGTGAGACCCAGTACTTC. The encoded protein is CASSVEGLVGETQYF.

In its sample, this clonotype was seen a few times. The chain employs TRBV12-3 or TRBV12-4 and TRBJ2-7; 9 bases align to TRBD1. CDR3 length: 17 residues. J gave up 6 bases and V 6 bases, and 18 bases lay outside the gene matches. CDR3 protein: CASSGTRRGQGGVEQYF. The CDR3 coding sequence is TGTGCCAGCAGCGGAACTAGAAGGGGACAGGGTGGTGTCGAGCAGTACTTC.

The chain uses TRBV25-1 and TRBJ1-1, with TRBD1 as a possible D gene (5 bases). The germline V gene encodes CDR1 MGHDK and CDR2 SYGVNS. The CDR3 loop spans 16 amino acids. V dropped 6 bases and J dropped 0 bases, with 17 bases sitting between them. The chain's CDR3 is CASRRPGNPVNTEAFF. The CDR3 nucleotides read TGTGCCAGCAGGCGACCAGGGAACCCTGTGAACACTGAAGCTTTCTTT.

This clonotype showed up just a few times. The missing conserved phenylalanine or tryptophan at the end of this CDR3 makes a read error likely. It is unclear where the CDR3 begins or ends on the DNA, so no DNA is shown, and the CDR3 is as TCRdb lists it. The chain is built from TRBV20-1 and TRBJ2-6; the table calls TRBD1, which could not be checked here. From its first to its last residue, the CDR3 has 8 amino acids. Germline V lookup: CDR1 DFQATT, CDR2 SNEGSKA (reference sequence). The CDR3: CSAPPMTS.

The table lists this clonotype with many counts. The rearrangement joins TRBV29-1 to TRBJ2-5; 10 positions match TRBD2. Looked up from germline, CDR1 is SQVTM and CDR2 is ANQGSEA. This CDR3 has 15 amino acids. V was pared by 1 base and J by 4 bases, with 6 bases of the junction left unmatched. The CDR3 protein is CSVEALAGGTETQYF. Here the CDR3 DNA reads TGCAGCGTTGAAGCGTTAGCGGGGGGCACAGAGACCCAGTACTTC.

This clonotype showed up many times. J is TRBJ1-1 and V is TRBV5-1; no clear D gene. Trimming shortened V by 6 bases and J by 0 bases, and 12 bases separated the two germline ends. From germline, CDR1 is SGHRS and CDR2 YFSETQ. The CDR3 has 14 residues. In DNA, the CDR3 is TGCGCCAGCACCTACTCGGTAATGAACACTGAAGCTTTCTTT. It is translated as CASTYSVMNTEAFF.

Concerning this clonotype itself: A much larger clone lies a single base off, so this may be a read error. The rearrangement joins TRBV15 to TRBJ1-4; D remains unclear. CDR3 length equals 13 residues. Germline V gives CDR1 LNHNV, CDR2 YYDKDF (reference sequence). The CDR3 nucleotides are TGTGCCACCAGCAGAGCGTCAAATGAAGAACTGTTTTTT. This gives the protein CATSRASNEELFF.

The chain recombines TRBV5-4 with TRBJ2-7; TRBD2 aligns across 12 bases. Germline CDR1 SGHNT, CDR2 YYREEE (reference sequence). V lost 3 bases to trimming and J lost 2 bases; unmatched junction nucleotides: 3. This CDR3 has 15 residues. The CDR3 DNA is TGTGCCAGCAGCTCCTGGACTAGCGGGGCCTACGAGCAGTACTTC. It encodes CASSSWTSGAYEQYF. Together with reference TRBV5-4 and TRBJ2-7, the CDR3 gives the full variable domain: ETGVTQSPTHLIKTRGQQVTLRCSSQSGHNTVSWYQQALGQGPQFIFQYYREEENGRGNFPPRFSGLQFPNYSSELNVNALELDDSALYLCASSSWTSGAYEQYFGPGTRLTVT.

The chain is built from TRBV18 and TRBJ1-6, with a tentative D call TRBD1 (6 bases). CDR1 is KGHSH and CDR2 is LQKENI in the germline V gene. Trimming stripped 0 bases from V and 6 bases from J, with 9 bases between. The CDR3 totals 15 residues. The CDR3: CASSPPEGGNSPLHF. The DNA of the CDR3 is TGTGCCAGCTCACCACCGGAGGGGGGTAATTCACCCCTCCACTTT.

Details on this clonotype: This could be a read error, since a much larger clone is one nucleotide away. The chain is built from TRBV7-2 and TRBJ1-2; D ambiguous. There are 12 residues in the CDR3. Germline CDR1 SGHTA, CDR2 FQGNSA. CDR3 in DNA: TGTGCCAGCAGCTTAGAACGATATGGCCACACCTTC. Encoded protein: CASSLERYGHTF.

The gene calls are TRBV29-1 and TRBJ2-5, with D perhaps given as TRBD1 or TRBD2 (5 bases each). Germline CDR1 is SQVTM and CDR2 is ANQGSEA. V was shortened by 3 bases and J by 1 base, with 9 bases between the two germline ends. CDR3 size: 13 residues. The CDR3 DNA reads TGCAGCGTTGAGGAGAGGGGCCAAGAGACCCAGTACTTC. It translates to CSVEERGQETQYF. The variable domain in full, with the rest retrieved from reference TRBV29-1 and TRBJ2-5, is SAVISQKPSRDICQRGTSLTIQCQVDSQVTMMFWYRQQPGQSLTLIATANQGSEATYESGFVIDKFPISRPNLTFSTLTVSNMSPEDSSIYLCSVEERGQETQYFGPGTRLLVL.

A note on this clonotype: The CDR3 ends on some other residue instead of the conserved phenylalanine or tryptophan, so this is likely a read error. It is unclear where the CDR3 begins or ends on the DNA, so no DNA is shown, and the CDR3 is as TCRdb lists it. This CDR3 is CASSIPRGQSGANVLVL. The chain recombines TRBV19 with TRBJ2-6; the table's TRBD1 call for D was not verified on the DNA. Counting both end residues, the CDR3 totals 17 amino acids. The germline gives CDR1 LNHDA, CDR2 SQIVND (reference sequence).

Comment on this clonotype: Just one base apart from a much larger clone, this may be a read error. The chain links TRBV2 to TRBJ1-2; 7 nucleotides align to TRBD1. Germline V gene lookup returns CDR1 SNHLY and CDR2 FYNNEI. CDR3 length: 15 residues. CDR3 sequence reads: CAGSERQGLNYGYTF. CDR3 DNA sequence: TGTGCCGGCAGTGAACGACAGGGACTTAACTATGGCTACACCTTC.

This clonotype was found many times. V is TRBV15 and J is TRBJ1-1; D perhaps matches TRBD1 (5 bases). CDR1 is LNHNV, CDR2 YYDKDF, per germline (reference sequence). V was cut by 0 bases and J by 5 bases, with 10 bases left in between. The CDR3 runs to 14 residues. DNA for the CDR3: TGTGCCACCAGCAGAGATTATGAGGGGACTGAAGCTTTCTTT. This sequence encodes CATSRDYEGTEAFF.

This sequence joins TRBV20-1 and TRBJ1-3; D gene uncertain. Germline CDR1 reads DFQATT; CDR2 reads SNEGSKA (reference sequence). V gave up 6 bases and J gave up 0 bases, with 18 bases separating them. This CDR3 comprises 16 residues. The CDR3 loop reads CSALPREGFSGNTIYF. The CDR3 DNA reads TGCAGTGCCCTTCCAAGGGAGGGTTTCTCTGGAAACACCATATATTTT.

V usage is TRBV6-1 and J usage is TRBJ2-7, with D perhaps TRBD2 (5 bases). The CDR3 runs 13 residues. The V gene lost 3 bases and the J gene lost 6 bases, with 12 bases spanning the gap. CDR1 and CDR2 from the germline V gene are MNHNS and SASEGT. The CDR3 is CASSETGSREQYF. The CDR3 DNA is TGTGCCAGCAGTGAGACGGGGTCCCGCGAGCAGTACTTC.

In its sample, this clonotype was seen a few times. The rearrangement uses TRBV29-1 and TRBJ1-1; D unresolved. V was trimmed by 5 bases and J by 4 bases, leaving 14 bases between them. This CDR3 region has 13 residues. From germline, CDR1 is SQVTM and CDR2 ANQGSEA. CDR3 DNA sequence: TGCAGCGTTCAGTCTTTGAGAGTCACTGAAGCTTTCTTT. This gives the protein CSVQSLRVTEAFF.

As concerns this clonotype: This may arise from a read error, as a much more abundant clone is one base away. This sequence joins TRBV11-2 and TRBJ2-5; TRBD1 matches 10 bases. CDR1 is SGHAT, CDR2 FQNNGV, per germline. After removal of 3 bases from V and 5 bases from J, the junction contained 6 bases not matched to a gene. The CDR3 is made up of 15 amino acids. The CDR3 DNA sequence: TGTGCCAGCAGCTTTGTCGACAGGGGGCTCGAGACCCAGTACTTC. Its translation: CASSFVDRGLETQYF. The variable domain in full, completed from reference TRBV11-2 and TRBJ2-5, reads EAGVAQSPRYKIIEKRQSVAFWCNPISGHATLYWYQQILGQGPKLLIQFQNNGVVDDSQLPKDRFSAERLKGVDSTLKIQPAKLEDSAVYLCASSFVDRGLETQYFGPGTRLLVL.

Note on this clonotype: A single base separates this from a much larger clone, so it may be a read error. The chain carries TRBV25-1 and TRBJ1-5, with D tentatively TRBD1 (5 bases). The CDR3 is made up of 14 amino acids. Germline V gene data show CDR1 as MGHDK and CDR2 as SYGVNS. CDR3 sequence (DNA): TGCAGTGCTCGAGGGTCCAGGGTCAATCAGCCCCAGCATTTT. This gives the protein CSARGSRVNQPQHF.

The chain is built from TRBV29-1 and TRBJ2-5, with D possibly matching TRBD1 (6 bases). Looked up from germline, CDR1 is SQVTM and CDR2 is ANQGSEA. Trimming shortened V by 4 bases and J by 0 bases, and 12 bases separated the two germline ends. This CDR3 has 14 residues. CDR3 nucleotide sequence: TGCAGCGTTGTGAAGTACAGGGACCAAGAGACCCAGTACTTC. It specifies CSVVKYRDQETQYF.

The genes are TRBV7-2 and TRBJ2-2, with a weak D call TRBD2 (6 bases). There are 15 residues in the CDR3. Trimming stripped 8 bases from V and 5 bases from J, with 18 bases between. Germline V lookup: CDR1 SGHTA, CDR2 FQGNSA. CDR3 in DNA: TGTGCCAGCCACAAGCGGGCAGGGAGGACCGGGGAGCTGTTTTTT. This sequence encodes CASHKRAGRTGELFF.

The V gene is TRBV10-3, the J gene TRBJ1-2, with D tentatively TRBD1 (5 bases). The V end was cut by 10 bases, the J end by 2 bases, with 26 bases between. Germline CDR1 reads ENHRY; CDR2 reads SYGVKD. This CDR3 is 17 amino acids long. CDR3: CASSDLQGRSLNYGYTF. CDR3 nucleotide sequence: TGTGCCAGCAGCGACCTTCAGGGACGGAGTTTAAACTATGGCTACACCTTC.

This clonotype occurred many times. The chain is built from TRBV20-1 and TRBJ1-4; D is uncertain. Germline CDR1 and CDR2: DFQATT and SNEGSKA (reference sequence). Trimming took 5 bases from V and 4 from J, leaving 17 bases between them. The CDR3 is 15 residues long. CDR3 loop: CSAVRGLTDNEKLFF. The CDR3 DNA reads as TGCAGTGCTGTTCGAGGCCTGACCGATAATGAAAAACTGTTTTTT.